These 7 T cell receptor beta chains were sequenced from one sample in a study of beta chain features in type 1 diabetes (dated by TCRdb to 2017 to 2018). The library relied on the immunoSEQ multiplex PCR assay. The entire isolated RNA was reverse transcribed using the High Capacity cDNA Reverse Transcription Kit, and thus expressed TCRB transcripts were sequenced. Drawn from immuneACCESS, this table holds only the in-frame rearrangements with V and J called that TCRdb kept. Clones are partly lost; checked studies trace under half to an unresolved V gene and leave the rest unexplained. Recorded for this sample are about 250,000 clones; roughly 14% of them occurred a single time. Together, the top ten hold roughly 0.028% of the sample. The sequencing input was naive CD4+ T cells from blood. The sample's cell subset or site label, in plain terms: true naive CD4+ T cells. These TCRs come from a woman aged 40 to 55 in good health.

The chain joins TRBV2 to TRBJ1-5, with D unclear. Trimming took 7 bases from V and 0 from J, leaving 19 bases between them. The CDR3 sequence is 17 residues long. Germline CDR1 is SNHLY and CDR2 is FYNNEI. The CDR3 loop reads CASTGETYGDSNQPQHF. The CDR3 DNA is TGTGCCAGCACAGGAGAAACCTACGGGGATAGCAATCAGCCCCAGCATTTT.

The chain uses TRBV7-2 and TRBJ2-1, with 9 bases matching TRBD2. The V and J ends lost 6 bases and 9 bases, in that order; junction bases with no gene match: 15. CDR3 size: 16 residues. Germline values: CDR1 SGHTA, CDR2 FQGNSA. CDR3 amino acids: CASRRMTSGFIGEQFF. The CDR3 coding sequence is TGTGCCAGCAGGCGCATGACTAGCGGTTTCATCGGTGAGCAGTTCTTC.

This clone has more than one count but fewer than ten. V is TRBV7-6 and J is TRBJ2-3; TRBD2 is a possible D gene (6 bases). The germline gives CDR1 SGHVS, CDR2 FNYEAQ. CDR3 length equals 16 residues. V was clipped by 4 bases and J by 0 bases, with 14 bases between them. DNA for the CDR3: TGTGCCAGCAGCTCTACCTGGGAGGCTAGCACAGATACGCAGTATTTT. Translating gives CASSSTWEASTDTQYF. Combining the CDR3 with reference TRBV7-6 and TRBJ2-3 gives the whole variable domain GAGVSQSPRYKVTKRGQDVALRCDPISGHVSLYWYRQALGQGPEFLTYFNYEAQQDKSGLPNDRFSAERPEGSISTLTIQRTEQRDSAMYRCASSSTWEASTDTQYFGPGTRLTVL.

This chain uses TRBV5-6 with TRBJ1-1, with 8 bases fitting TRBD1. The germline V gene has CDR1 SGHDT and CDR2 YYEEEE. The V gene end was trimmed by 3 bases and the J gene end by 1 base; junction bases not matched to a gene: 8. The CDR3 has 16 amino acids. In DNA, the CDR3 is TGTGCCAGCAGCTCAGAGTACGGGACAGGGAACACTGAAGCTTTCTTT. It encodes CASSSEYGTGNTEAFF.

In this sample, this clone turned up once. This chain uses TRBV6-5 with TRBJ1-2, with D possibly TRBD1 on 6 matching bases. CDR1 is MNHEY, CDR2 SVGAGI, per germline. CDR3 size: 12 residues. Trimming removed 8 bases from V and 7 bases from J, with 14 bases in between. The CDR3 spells CASGQQGGGYTF. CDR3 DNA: TGTGCCAGCGGACAACAGGGCGGTGGCTACACCTTC.

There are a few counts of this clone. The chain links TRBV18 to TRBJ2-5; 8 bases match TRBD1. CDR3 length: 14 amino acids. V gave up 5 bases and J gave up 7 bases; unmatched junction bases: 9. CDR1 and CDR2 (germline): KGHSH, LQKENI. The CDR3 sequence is CASSYETGVGTQYF. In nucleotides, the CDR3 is TGTGCCAGCTCATATGAGACAGGGGTCGGGACCCAGTACTTC.

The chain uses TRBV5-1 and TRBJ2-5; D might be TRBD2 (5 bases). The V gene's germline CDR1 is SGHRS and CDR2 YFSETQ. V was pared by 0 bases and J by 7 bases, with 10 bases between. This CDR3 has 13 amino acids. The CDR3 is CASSLGTGGTQYF. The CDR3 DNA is TGCGCCAGCAGCTTGGGGACCGGAGGGACCCAGTACTTC.